Listed below are T cell receptor beta chains from one sample, sequenced in a study of tumor-infiltrating lymphocytes in primary liver carcinoma. TCRdb re-called the multiplex PCR reads with MiXCR, one entry per CDR3 protein. Of more than 100,000 distinct CDR3 sequences listed, around 70% are singletons. Material for sequencing was tumor-adjacent normal liver tissue. Receptors were obtained from a woman in her sixties or seventies with primary liver carcinoma and hepatitis B virus infection. CDR3s include the opening cysteine and the closing phenylalanine or tryptophan. D genes are given only for firm matches. Size is stated for part of the rows, as once, few or many counts, or as a class when the clone is expanded.

V gene,J gene,D gene,clone size,CDR3 DNA,CDR3 protein
TRBV12-3/TRBV12-4,TRBJ1-5,TRBD1,many,TGTGCCGCACTCCGAACATGCCGGGACAGGGGATCGGATCAGCCCCAGCATTTT,CAALRTCRDRGSDQPQHF
TRBV11-2,TRBJ2-5,TRBD2,.,TGTGTCAGCCGCTACTCCCATGGTAGCGGGAGAGAGACCCAGTACTTC,CVSRYSHGSGRETQYF
TRBV10-1,TRBJ1-5,.,few,TGCGCCAGCCTTCATCAGCCCCAGCATTTT,CASLHQPQHF
TRBV6-5,TRBJ2-7,.,once,TGTACCAGCAGTTACGGACACTCCTACAAGCAGTACTTC,CTSSYGHSYKQYF
TRBV6-1,TRBJ2-7,.,.,TGTGCCACCAAGAGTGATGGGCCCCCATACGAGCAGTACTTC,CATKSDGPPYEQYF
TRBV6-2/TRBV6-3,TRBJ2-4,TRBD2,few,TGTGCCAGCTGTTACCTCGCACTAGCGGGAGGATCAGCCTTCAAAAACATTCAGTACTTC,CASCYLALAGGSAFKNIQYF
TRBV29-1,TRBJ2-1,.,.,TGCAGCGCCTCCTCCCGCGGGGTGACGGACTATGAGCAGTTCTTC,CSASSRGVTDYEQFF
TRBV5-1,TRBJ2-5,.,.,TGCGTCAGCAGCTGGGAGGGGAGAGGGACACAGGAGACCCAGTACTTC,CVSSWEGRGTQETQYF
TRBV5-4,TRBJ1-1,.,.,TGTGCCAGCAGCCTGTATCAGAGGAGGAACACTGACGCTTTCTTT,CASSLYQRRNTDAFF
TRBV11-2,TRBJ2-1,.,.,TGTGCCACCAGCTTAGATCCGGGGTTAGCAGGACAGTTCTTC,CATSLDPGLAGQFF
TRBV11-3,TRBJ2-1,.,.,TGTGCCAGCAGCTCCCGTGGGGCGCGGACCATGTGCAATGAGCAGTTCTTC,CASSSRGARTMCNEQFF
TRBV6-5,TRBJ1-4,.,few,TGTGCCAGCAATTGCGGGGTTGCAACTAATGAAAAACTGTTTTTT,CASNCGVATNEKLFF
TRBV6-2/TRBV6-3,TRBJ2-3,TRBD2,once,TGTGCCAGCAGTTGGAGCGGGAGTACTACGGATACGCAGTATTTT,CASSWSGSTTDTQYF
TRBV6-5,TRBJ1-3,.,.,TGTGTCAGCAGGGCGGGACCGGGAGGAGGAAACACAATATATTTT,CVSRAGPGGGNTIYF
TRBV6-2/TRBV6-3,TRBJ2-7,.,.,TGTGTCAGCAGTCCACATCTCTACGAGCAATACTTC,CVSSPHLYEQYF
TRBV13,TRBJ2-7,.,.,TGTGCCAGCAGCATGTATCACCGCTACTACGAGCAGTACTTC,CASSMYHRYYEQYF
TRBV14,TRBJ2-5,TRBD2,.,TGTGCTAGCAGCCAAGGAGGTAGCGGGAGTTGGGAGAGCCAGTACTTC,CASSQGGSGSWESQYF
TRBV13,TRBJ2-2,.,many,TGTGCCAGCAGCTTATTTTTTCGAGCGGCCGGGGAGCTGTTTTTT,CASSLFFRAAGELFF
TRBV28,TRBJ2-3,TRBD1,few,TGTGCCAGCAGCCTATCAGGGGGCGCGAGGGATACGCAGTATTTT,CASSLSGGARDTQYF
TRBV7-9,TRBJ2-2,.,.,TGTGCCAGCAGCTATCCCGGGCTAACGGACACCGGGGAGCTGTTTTTT,CASSYPGLTDTGELFF
TRBV29-1,TRBJ2-3,.,.,TGCAACTCCTACATAGATACGCAGTATTTT,CNSYIDTQYF
TRBV6-2/TRBV6-3,TRBJ2-1,.,.,TGTGCCATCAGGGTGCCTGCAAACAATGAGCAATTCTTC,CAIRVPANNEQFF
TRBV6-1,TRBJ2-5,.,.,TGTGACAGCATTTGGACTAACCAAGAGACCCAGTACTTC,CDSIWTNQETQYF
TRBV2,TRBJ2-3,.,.,TGTGCCAGCAATTACAGTACTAGCACAGATACGCAGTATTTT,CASNYSTSTDTQYF
TRBV25-1,TRBJ1-1,.,many,TGTGCCAGCAGTGAGGTTGGGCCTGGAGGTTTCTTT,CASSEVGPGGFF
TRBV29-1,TRBJ2-1,TRBD2,many,TGCAGCGCCGAGGGGGGACTAGCGAGGAGAGTGGCCTACAATGAGCAGTTCTTC,CSAEGGLARRVAYNEQFF
TRBV4-1,TRBJ2-7,TRBD2,.,TGCGCCAGTTGCTGGGCCCTAGTAACTAGCGGAACCTACGAGCAGTACTTC,CASCWALVTSGTYEQYF
TRBV29-1,TRBJ2-2,TRBD2,many,TGCAGCGTTGAGGCTAGCGGGAGGCCCGGAGGGGAGCTGTTTTTT,CSVEASGRPGGELFF
TRBV29-1,TRBJ1-1,TRBD1,.,TGCAGAGTTAAAAGACAGGGGGTGATTGCGGAAGCTTTCTTT,CRVKRQGVIAEAFF
TRBV29-1,TRBJ2-4,.,.,TGCGGCGTGACCTTGGGGGCTTTTGGTAAGGGCGTTCAATACTTC,CGVTLGAFGKGVQYF
TRBV19,TRBJ2-3,.,.,TGTGCCAGTAATACTTGGATAGCCGACACAGATACGCAGTATTTT,CASNTWIADTDTQYF
TRBV4-1,TRBJ2-1,TRBD1,.,TGCGCCAGGAGCCAAGCAGACAGGGGACGGATTGAGCAGTTCTTC,CARSQADRGRIEQFF
TRBV28,TRBJ1-5,.,once,TGTGCCAGCAGTCAGCTCGATTATGAAGATTATAGCACTCAGCCCCAGCATTTT,CASSQLDYEDYSTQPQHF
TRBV29-1,TRBJ2-7,TRBD1,.,TGCAGGGTTACCGGGACAGGGGTCTCCCTAAGAATGGAGTACTTC,CRVTGTGVSLRMEYF
TRBV11-2,TRBJ1-3,TRBD1,.,TGTGCCAGCAGCTCGCGCCCTGACAGGGGAGCGTACTCTGGAAACGCCATATATTTT,CASSSRPDRGAYSGNAIYF
TRBV6-1,TRBJ2-6,.,many,TGTGCCAGCAGCATGATGCGAACTGGGGCCAACGTCCTGACTTTC,CASSMMRTGANVLTF
TRBV28,TRBJ2-2,.,few,TGTGCCAGCAGTTCCCCTCCGTATCGGGGGCCTAACACCGGGGAGCTGTTTTTT,CASSSPPYRGPNTGELFF
TRBV29-1,TRBJ2-7,TRBD2,.,TGCAGCGCCTCAGGACTAGCGGGATGGACTGGCGAGCAGTACTTC,CSASGLAGWTGEQYF
TRBV11-2,TRBJ2-3,.,.,TGTGCTAGTATCTCAGCAATGGGGAGAAGGAGCACAGATACGCAGTATTTT,CASISAMGRRSTDTQYF
TRBV28,TRBJ2-7,.,.,TGTGCCAGCAGTTTAACCTACCCGGGGTACGAGCAGTACTTC,CASSLTYPGYEQYF
TRBV5-4,TRBJ2-1,.,.,TGTGCCAGCAGCTTGGTACTAGCCCACGATGAGCAGCTCTTC,CASSLVLAHDEQLF